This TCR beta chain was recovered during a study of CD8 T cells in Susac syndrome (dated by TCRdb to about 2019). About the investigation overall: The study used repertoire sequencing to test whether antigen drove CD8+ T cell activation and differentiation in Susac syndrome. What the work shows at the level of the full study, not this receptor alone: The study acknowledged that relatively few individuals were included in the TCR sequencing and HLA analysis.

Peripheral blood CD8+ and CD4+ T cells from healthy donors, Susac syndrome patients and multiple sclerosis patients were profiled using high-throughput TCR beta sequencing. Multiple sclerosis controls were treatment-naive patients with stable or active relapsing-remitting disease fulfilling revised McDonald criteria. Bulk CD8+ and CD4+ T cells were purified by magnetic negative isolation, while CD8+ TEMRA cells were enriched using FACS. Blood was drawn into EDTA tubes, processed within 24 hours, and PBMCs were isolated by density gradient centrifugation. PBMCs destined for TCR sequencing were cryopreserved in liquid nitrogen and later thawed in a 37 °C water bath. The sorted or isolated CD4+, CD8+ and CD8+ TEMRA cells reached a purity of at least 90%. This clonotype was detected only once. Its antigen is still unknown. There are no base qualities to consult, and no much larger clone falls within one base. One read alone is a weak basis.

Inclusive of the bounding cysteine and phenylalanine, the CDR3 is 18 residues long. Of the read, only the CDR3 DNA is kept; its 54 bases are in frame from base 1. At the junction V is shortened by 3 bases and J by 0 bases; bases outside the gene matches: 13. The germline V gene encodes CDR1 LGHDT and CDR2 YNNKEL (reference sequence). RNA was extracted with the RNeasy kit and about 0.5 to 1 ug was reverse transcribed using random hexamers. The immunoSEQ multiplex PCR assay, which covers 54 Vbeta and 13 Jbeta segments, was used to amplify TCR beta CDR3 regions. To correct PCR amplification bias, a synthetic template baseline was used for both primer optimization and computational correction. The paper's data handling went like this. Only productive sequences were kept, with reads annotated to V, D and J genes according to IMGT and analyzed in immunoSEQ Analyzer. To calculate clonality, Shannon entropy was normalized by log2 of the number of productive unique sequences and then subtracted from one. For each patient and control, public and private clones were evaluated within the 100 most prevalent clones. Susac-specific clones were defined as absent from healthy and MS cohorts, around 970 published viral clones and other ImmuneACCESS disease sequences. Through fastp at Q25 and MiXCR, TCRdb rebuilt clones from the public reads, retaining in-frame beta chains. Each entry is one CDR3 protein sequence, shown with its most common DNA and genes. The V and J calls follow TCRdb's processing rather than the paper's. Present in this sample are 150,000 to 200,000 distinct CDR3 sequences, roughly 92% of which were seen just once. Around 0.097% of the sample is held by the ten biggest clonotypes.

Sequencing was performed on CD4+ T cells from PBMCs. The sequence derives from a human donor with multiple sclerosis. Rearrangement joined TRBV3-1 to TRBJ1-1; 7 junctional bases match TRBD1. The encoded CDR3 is CASSHALGTAGLNTEAFF. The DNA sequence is TGTGCCAGCAGCCACGCCCTAGGGACAGCAGGCTTGAACACTGAAGCTTTCTTT.